This paragraph reports one T cell receptor (beta chain). This record comes from a study of blood T cell repertoires in COVID-19. On the study more broadly: There were acute and convalescent COVID-19 samples, and they came from the United States, Italy and Spain. Nucleic acid was either cDNA or gDNA, and it came from T cells, B-cell-depleted T cells, or PBMCs.

Methods used by the authors: For nucleated cells, counts were estimated from reference gene primer amplification. Sequenced by immunoSEQ multiplex PCR; TCRdb stores in-frame clones only, minus some. The V and J calls and clone size come from that table; D and trimming were worked out from the DNA. The data contain 35,000 to 55,000 clones, about 92% of them seen just once; the ten biggest clones take up roughly 20%. This TCR derives from a man between 65 and 79 years old with active COVID-19. The sample consisted of peripheral blood.

CDR3 DNA sequence: TGTGCCAGCGCCGGGGGGTGGGAGACCCAGTACTTC. This encodes CASAGGWETQYF. The J gene is TRBJ2-5, the V gene TRBV2; 7 nucleotides match TRBD2. The junction had 5 bases not matched to a gene; V was cut back by 8 bases and J by 5 bases. The germline V gene encodes CDR1 SNHLY and CDR2 FYNNEI. This CDR3 spans 12 amino acids.